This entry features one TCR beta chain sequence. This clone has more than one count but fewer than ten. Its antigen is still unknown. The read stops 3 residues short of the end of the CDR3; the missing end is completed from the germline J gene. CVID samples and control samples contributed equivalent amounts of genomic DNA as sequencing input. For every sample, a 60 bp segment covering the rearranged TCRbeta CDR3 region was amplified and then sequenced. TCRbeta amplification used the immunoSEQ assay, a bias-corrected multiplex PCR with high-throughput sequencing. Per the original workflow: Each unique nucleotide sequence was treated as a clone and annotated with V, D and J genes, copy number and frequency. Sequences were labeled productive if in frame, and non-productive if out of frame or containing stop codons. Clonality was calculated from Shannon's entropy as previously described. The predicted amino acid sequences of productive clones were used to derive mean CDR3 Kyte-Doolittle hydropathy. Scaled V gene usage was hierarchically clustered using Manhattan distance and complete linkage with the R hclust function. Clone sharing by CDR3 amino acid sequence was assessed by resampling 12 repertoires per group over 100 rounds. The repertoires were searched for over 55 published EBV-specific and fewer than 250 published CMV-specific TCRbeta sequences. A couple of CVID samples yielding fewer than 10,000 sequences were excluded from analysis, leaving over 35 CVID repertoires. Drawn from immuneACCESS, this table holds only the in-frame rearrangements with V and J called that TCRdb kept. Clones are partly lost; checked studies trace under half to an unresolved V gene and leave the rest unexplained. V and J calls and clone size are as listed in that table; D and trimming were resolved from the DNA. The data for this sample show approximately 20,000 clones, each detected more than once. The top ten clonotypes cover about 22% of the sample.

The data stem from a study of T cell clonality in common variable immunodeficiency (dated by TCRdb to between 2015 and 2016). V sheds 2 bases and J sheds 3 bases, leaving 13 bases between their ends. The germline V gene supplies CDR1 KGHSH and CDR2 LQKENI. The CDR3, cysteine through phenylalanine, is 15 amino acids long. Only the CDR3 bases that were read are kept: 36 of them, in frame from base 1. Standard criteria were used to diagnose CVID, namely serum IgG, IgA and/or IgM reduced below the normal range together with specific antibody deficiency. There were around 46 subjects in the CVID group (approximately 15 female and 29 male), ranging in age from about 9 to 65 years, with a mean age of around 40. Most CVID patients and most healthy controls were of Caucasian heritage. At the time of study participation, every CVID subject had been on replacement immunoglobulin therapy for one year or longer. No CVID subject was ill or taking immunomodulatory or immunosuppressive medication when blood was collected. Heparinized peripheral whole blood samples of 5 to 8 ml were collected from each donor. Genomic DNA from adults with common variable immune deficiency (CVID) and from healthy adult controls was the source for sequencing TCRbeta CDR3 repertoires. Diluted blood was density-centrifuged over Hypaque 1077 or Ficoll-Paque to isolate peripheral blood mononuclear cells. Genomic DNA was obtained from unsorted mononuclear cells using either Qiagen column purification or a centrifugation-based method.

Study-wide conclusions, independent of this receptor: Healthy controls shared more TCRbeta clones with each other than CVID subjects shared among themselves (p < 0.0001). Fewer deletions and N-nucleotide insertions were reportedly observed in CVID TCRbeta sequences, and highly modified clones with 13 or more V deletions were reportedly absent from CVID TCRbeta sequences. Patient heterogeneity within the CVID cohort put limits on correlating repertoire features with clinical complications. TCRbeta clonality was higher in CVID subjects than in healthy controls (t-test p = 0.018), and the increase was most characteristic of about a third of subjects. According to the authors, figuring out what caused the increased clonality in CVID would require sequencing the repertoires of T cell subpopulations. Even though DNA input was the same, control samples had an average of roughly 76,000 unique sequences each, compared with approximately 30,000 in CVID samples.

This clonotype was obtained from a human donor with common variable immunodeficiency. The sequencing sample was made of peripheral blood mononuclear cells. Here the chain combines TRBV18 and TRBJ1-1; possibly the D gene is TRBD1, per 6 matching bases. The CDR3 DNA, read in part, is TGTGCCAGCTCACCAGGATTAGCAGGGGACACTGAA. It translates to CASSPGLAGDTE. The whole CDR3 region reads CASSPGLAGDTEAFF.